The 7 T cell receptor beta chains given below trace back to one sample, sequenced in a study of blood T cells in healthy people across ages. PCR was performed a second time for 7 to 11 cycles using a sample-barcoded 5' primer and a J-beta primer mix. TCRdb independently ran MiXCR on the 5' RACE reads; one entry per CDR3 protein. The sample has hundreds of thousands of distinct CDR3 sequences, roughly three fifths seen once. The material sequenced was blood. The source of these receptors is a man aged 35 to 55 in good health.

Written as DNA, the CDR3 is TGCAGTGCTAGAGTACTCTTAACTAATGAAAAACTGTTTTTT. Protein: CSARVLLTNEKLFF. This chain links TRBV20-1 with TRBJ1-4, with D unresolved. The CDR3 is 14 residues long. Germline CDR1 DFQATT, CDR2 SNEGSKA (reference sequence). Trimming cost V 1 base and J 1 base, with 7 bases left between them.

V gene TRBV25-1 combines with J gene TRBJ2-7, with D perhaps TRBD1 (6 bases). The CDR3 has 11 residues. In germline, CDR1 is MGHDK, CDR2 SYGVNS. V lost 6 bases and J 6 bases, leaving 9 bases between the germline ends. The CDR3 region is CASSTGSEQYF. CDR3 DNA: TGTGCCAGCAGCACAGGGAGCGAGCAGTACTTC.

The CDR3 DNA follows: TGTGCCACCAGCAGAGATTACAGAACCCCTGAAGCTTTCTTT. Its translation is CATSRDYRTPEAFF. The V gene is TRBV15, the J gene TRBJ1-1; D unclear. The CDR3 covers 14 residues. Germline V gene sequence: CDR1 LNHNV, CDR2 YYDKDF (reference sequence). Trimming cost V 0 bases and J 6 bases, with 11 bases left between them. The full variable domain, in which reference TRBV15 and TRBJ1-1 provide the parts outside the CDR3, is DAMVIQNPRYQVTQFGKPVTLSCSQTLNHNVMYWYQQKSSQAPKLLFHYYDKDFNNEADTPDNFQSRRPNTSFCFLDIRSPGLGDTAMYLCATSRDYRTPEAFFGQGTRLTVV.

The rearrangement uses TRBV7-9 and TRBJ2-7; 8 nucleotides agree with TRBD1. V lost 5 bases, J lost 3 bases, and 9 bases stayed unmatched. This CDR3 contains 15 residues. Germline-derived CDR1 and CDR2 are SEHNR and FQNEAQ (reference sequence). CDR3 in amino acids: CASSPDRGLGYEQYF. CDR3 nucleotide sequence: TGTGCCAGCAGCCCCGACAGGGGCCTAGGCTACGAGCAGTACTTC.

This clonotype was picked up a small number of times. This chain uses TRBV5-1 with TRBJ2-4; TRBD2 matches at 8 bases. The J call may not be correct, given that the DNA end is closer to TRBJ2-5. Per the germline V gene, CDR1 is SGHRS and CDR2 is YFSETQ. The length of the CDR3 is 16 residues. The CDR3 sequence is CASSPGLAIQQETQYF. As DNA, the CDR3 is TGCGCCAGCAGCCCAGGACTAGCCATCCAGCAAGAGACCCAGTACTTC.

This chain uses TRBV12-3 or TRBV12-4 with TRBJ2-4; tentatively, D is TRBD2 (6 bases). The CDR3 extends over 14 amino acids. The V end lost 6 bases, the J end lost 0 bases, and 9 bases lay between the germline ends. The CDR3 protein is CASRRAGAKNIQYF. Written as DNA, the CDR3 is TGTGCCAGCAGGCGAGCGGGAGCCAAAAACATTCAGTACTTC.

CDR3 nucleotides: TGCGCCAGCAGCCGGAGACTAGCGGGGGGGAGTAATGAGCAGTTCTTC. Translation gives CASSRRLAGGSNEQFF. The rearrangement joins TRBV5-1 to TRBJ2-1; 14 bases align to TRBD2. V shed 4 bases and J 7 bases; nucleotides not matched to a gene: 7. Germline V gene lookup returns CDR1 SGHRS and CDR2 YFSETQ. The CDR3 extends over 16 amino acids.